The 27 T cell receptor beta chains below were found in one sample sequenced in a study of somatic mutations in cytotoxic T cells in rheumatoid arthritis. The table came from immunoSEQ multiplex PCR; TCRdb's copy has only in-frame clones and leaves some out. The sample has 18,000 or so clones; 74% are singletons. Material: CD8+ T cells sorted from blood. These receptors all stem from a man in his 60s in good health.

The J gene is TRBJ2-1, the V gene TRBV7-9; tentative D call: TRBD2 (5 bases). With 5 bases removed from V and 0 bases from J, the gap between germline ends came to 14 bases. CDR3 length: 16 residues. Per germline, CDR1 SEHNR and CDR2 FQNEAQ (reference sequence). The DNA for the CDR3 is TGTGCCAGCAGCGACACTAGGGCCAGCTCCTACAATGAGCAGTTCTTC. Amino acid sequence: CASSDTRASSYNEQFF. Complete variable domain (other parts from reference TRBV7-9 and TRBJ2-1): DTGVSQNPRHKITKRGQNVTFRCDPISEHNRLYWYRQTLGQGPEFLTYFQNEAQLEKSRLLSDRFSAERPKGSFSTLEIQRTEQGDSAMYLCASSDTRASSYNEQFFGPGTRLTVL.

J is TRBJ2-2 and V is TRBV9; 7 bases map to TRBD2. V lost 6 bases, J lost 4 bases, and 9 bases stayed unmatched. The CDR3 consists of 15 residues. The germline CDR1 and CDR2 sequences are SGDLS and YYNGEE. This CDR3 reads CASNRWGGGTGELFF. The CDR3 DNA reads TGTGCCAGCAACCGTTGGGGGGGAGGCACCGGGGAGCTGTTTTTT.

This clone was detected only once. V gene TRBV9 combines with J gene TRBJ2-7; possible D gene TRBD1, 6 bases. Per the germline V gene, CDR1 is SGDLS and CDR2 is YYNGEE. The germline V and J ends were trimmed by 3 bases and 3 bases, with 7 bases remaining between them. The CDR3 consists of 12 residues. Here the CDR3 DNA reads TGTGCCAGCAGCGCACAGGGCTACGAGCAGTACTTC. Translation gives CASSAQGYEQYF.

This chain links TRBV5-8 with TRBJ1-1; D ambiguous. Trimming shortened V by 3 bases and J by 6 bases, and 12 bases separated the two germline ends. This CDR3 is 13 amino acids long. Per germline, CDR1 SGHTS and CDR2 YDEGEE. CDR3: CASSSGLSPEAFF. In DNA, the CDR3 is TGTGCCAGCAGCTCGGGTTTGAGCCCTGAAGCTTTCTTT. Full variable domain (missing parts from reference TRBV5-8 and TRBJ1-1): EAGVTQSPTHLIKTRGQQATLRCSPISGHTSVYWYQQALGLGLQFLLWYDEGEERNRGNFPPRFSGRQFPNYSSELNVNALELEDSALYLCASSSGLSPEAFFGQGTRLTVV.

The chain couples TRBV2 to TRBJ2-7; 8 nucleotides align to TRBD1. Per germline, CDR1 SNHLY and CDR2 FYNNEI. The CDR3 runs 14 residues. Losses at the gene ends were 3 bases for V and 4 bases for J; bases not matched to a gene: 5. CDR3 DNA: TGTGCCAGCAGTGACCCGGACAGGGTATACGAGCAGTACTTC. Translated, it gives CASSDPDRVYEQYF.

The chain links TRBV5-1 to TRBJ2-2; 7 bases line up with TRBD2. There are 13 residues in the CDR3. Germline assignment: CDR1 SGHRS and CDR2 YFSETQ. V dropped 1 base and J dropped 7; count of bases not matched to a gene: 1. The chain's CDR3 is CASSLSGGGELFF. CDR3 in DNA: TGCGCCAGCAGCTTGTCGGGAGGCGGGGAGCTGTTTTTT.

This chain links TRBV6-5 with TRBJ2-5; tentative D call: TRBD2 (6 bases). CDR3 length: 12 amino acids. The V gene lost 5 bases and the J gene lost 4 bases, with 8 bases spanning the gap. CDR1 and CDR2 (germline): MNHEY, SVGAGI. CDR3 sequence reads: CASSPGGETQYF. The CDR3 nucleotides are TGTGCCAGCAGTCCCGGGGGAGAGACCCAGTACTTC.

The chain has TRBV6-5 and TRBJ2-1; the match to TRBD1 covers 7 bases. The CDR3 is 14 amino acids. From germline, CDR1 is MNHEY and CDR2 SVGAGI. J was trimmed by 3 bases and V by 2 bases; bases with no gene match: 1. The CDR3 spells CASSYGTDYNEQFF. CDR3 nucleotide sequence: TGTGCCAGCAGTTACGGGACAGACTACAATGAGCAGTTCTTC.

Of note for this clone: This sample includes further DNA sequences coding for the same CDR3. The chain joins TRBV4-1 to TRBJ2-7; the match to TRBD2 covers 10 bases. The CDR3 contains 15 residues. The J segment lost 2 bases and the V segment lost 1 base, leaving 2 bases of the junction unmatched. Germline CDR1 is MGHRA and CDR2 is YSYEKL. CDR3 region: CASSQGLAGAYEQYF. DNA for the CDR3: TGCGCCAGCAGCCAAGGACTAGCGGGCGCCTACGAGCAGTACTTC.

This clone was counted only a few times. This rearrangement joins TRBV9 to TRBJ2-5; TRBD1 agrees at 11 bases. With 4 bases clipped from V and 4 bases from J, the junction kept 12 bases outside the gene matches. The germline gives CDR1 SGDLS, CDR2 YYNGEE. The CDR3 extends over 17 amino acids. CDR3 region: CASSPNAGTGGRETQYF. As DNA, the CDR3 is TGTGCCAGCAGCCCAAATGCCGGGACAGGGGGGCGAGAGACCCAGTACTTC. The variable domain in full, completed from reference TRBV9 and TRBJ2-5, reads DSGVTQTPKHLITATGQRVTLRCSPRSGDLSVYWYQQSLDQGLQFLIQYYNGEERAKGNILERFSAQQFPDLHSELNLSSLELGDSALYFCASSPNAGTGGRETQYFGPGTRLLVL.

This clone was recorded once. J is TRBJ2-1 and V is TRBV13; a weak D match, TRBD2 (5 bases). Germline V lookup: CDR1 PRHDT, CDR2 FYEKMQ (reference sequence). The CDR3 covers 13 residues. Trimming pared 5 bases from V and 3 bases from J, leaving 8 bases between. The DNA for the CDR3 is TGTGCCAGCAGCCCCGAGGGCTACAATGAGCAGTTCTTC. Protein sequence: CASSPEGYNEQFF. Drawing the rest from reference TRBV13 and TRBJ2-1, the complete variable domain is AAGVIQSPRHLIKEKRETATLKCYPIPRHDTVYWYQQGPGQDPQFLISFYEKMQSDKGSIPDRFSAQQFSDYHSELNMSSLELGDSALYFCASSPEGYNEQFFGPGTRLTVL.

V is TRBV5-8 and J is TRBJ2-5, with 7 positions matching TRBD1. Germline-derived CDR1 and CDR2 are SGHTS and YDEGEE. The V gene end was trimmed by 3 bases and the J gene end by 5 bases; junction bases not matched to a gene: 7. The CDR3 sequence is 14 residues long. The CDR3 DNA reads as TGTGCCAGCAGCTCAGACAGGGTCCGGGAGACCCAGTACTTC. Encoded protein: CASSSDRVRETQYF.

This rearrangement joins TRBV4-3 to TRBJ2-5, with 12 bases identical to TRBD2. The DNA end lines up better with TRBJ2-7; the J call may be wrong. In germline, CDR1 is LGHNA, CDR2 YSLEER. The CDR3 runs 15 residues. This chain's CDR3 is CASSQSLAGGYEQYF. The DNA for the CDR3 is TGCGCCAGCAGCCAAAGCCTAGCGGGAGGGTACGAGCAGTACTTC.

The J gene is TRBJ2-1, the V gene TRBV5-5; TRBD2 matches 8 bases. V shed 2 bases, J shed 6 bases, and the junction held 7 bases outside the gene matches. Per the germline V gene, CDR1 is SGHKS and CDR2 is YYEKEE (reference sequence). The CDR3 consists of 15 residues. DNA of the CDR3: TGTGCCAGCAGCTTCCCGGGACTAGAGGTCAATGAGCAGTTCTTC. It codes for CASSFPGLEVNEQFF.

The CDR3 sequence is CASSLDRVSYNEQFF. In nucleotides, the CDR3 is TGTGCCAGCAGCTTGGACAGGGTATCCTACAATGAGCAGTTCTTC. The chain is built from TRBV5-8 and TRBJ2-1; a weak D match, TRBD1 (6 bases). Germline V gene data show CDR1 as SGHTS and CDR2 as YDEGEE. Deletions cut 0 bases from V and 1 base from J, with 8 bases between. The CDR3 runs to 15 residues.

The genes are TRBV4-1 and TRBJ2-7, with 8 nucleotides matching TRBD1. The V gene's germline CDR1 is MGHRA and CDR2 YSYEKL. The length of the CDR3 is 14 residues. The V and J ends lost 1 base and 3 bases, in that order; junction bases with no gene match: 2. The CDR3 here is CASSQGQGSYEQYF. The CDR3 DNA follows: TGCGCCAGCAGCCAAGGACAGGGGAGCTACGAGCAGTACTTC.

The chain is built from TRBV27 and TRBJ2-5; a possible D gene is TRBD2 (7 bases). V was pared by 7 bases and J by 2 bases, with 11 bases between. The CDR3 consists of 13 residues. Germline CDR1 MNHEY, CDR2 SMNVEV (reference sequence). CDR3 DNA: TGTGCCAGCATGGGGGGGGCTCAAGAGACCCAGTACTTC. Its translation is CASMGGAQETQYF.

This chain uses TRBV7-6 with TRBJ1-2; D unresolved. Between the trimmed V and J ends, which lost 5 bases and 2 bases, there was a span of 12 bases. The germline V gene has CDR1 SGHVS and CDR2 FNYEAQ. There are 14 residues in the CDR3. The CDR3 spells CASSPWEGNYGYTF. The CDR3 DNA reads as TGTGCCAGCAGCCCGTGGGAGGGCAACTATGGCTACACCTTC.

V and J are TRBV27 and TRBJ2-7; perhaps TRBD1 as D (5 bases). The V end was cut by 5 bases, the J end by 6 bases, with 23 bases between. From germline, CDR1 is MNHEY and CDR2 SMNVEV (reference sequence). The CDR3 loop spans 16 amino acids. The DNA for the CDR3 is TGTGCCAGCAGTCTAACTTACTTCAGGGCATCGGGCGAGCAGTACTTC. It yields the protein CASSLTYFRASGEQYF.

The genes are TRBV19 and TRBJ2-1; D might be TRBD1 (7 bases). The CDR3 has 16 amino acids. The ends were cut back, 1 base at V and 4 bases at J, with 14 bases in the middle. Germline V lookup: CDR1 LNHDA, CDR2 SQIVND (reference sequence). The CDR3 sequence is CASSIAPGGWYNEQFF. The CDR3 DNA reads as TGTGCCAGTAGTATAGCCCCAGGGGGGTGGTACAATGAGCAGTTCTTC. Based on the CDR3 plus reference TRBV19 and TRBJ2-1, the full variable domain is DGGITQSPKYLFRKEGQNVTLSCEQNLNHDAMYWYRQDPGQGLRLIYYSQIVNDFQKGDIAEGYSVSREKKESFPLTVTSAQKNPTAFYLCASSIAPGGWYNEQFFGPGTRLTVL.

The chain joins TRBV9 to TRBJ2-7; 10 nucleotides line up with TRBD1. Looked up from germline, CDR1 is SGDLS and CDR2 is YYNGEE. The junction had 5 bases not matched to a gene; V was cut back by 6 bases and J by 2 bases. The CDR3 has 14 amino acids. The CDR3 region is CASTRDRGTYEQYF. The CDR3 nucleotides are TGTGCCAGCACCCGGGACAGGGGCACCTACGAGCAGTACTTC. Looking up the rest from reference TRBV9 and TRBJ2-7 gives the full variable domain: DSGVTQTPKHLITATGQRVTLRCSPRSGDLSVYWYQQSLDQGLQFLIQYYNGEERAKGNILERFSAQQFPDLHSELNLSSLELGDSALYFCASTRDRGTYEQYFGPGTRLTVT.

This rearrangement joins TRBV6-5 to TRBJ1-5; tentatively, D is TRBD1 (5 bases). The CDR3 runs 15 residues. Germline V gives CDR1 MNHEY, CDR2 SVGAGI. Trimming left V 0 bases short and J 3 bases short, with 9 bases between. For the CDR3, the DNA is TGTGCCAGCAGTTACTCCCCAGGGTTCAATCAGCCCCAGCATTTT. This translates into CASSYSPGFNQPQHF.

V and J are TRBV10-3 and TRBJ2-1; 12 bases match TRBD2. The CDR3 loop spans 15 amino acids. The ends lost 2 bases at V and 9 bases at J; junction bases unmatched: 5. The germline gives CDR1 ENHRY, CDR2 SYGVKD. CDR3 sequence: CAISETLAGGGEQFF. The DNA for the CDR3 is TGTGCCATCAGTGAGACGCTAGCGGGAGGGGGTGAGCAGTTCTTC.

The CDR3 sequence: CASSSNRGDTEAFF. CDR3 DNA: TGTGCCAGCAGTTCTAACAGGGGGGACACTGAAGCTTTCTTT. J is TRBJ1-1 and V is TRBV27, with 8 bases that match TRBD1. V gave up 4 bases and J gave up 3 bases; unmatched junction bases: 4. The germline V gene encodes CDR1 MNHEY and CDR2 SMNVEV (reference sequence). This CDR3 has 14 amino acids.

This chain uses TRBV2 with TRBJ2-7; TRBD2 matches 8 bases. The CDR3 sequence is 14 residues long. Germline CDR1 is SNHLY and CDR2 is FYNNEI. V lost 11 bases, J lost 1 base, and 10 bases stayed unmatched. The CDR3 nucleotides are TGTGCCGGCCAGACTAGCGAGGTATCCTACGAGCAGTACTTC. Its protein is CAGQTSEVSYEQYF.

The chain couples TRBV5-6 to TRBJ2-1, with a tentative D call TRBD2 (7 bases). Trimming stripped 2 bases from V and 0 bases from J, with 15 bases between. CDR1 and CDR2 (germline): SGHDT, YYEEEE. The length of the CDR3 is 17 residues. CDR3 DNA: TGTGCCAGCAGCTTTACCATGGGGGGGGCCTCCTACAATGAGCAGTTCTTC. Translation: CASSFTMGGASYNEQFF.

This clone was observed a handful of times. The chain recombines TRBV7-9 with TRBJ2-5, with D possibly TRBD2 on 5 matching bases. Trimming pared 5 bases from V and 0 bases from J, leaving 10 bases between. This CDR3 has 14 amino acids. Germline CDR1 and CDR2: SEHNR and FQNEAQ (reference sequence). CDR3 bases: TGTGCCAGCAGCAGCTCGGGGTACCAAGAGACCCAGTACTTC. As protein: CASSSSGYQETQYF.